This entry lists 4 T cell receptor beta chains sequenced from one sample in a study of blood T cell repertoires in COVID-19. Measured with immunoSEQ multiplex PCR; TCRdb has only the in-frame clones, and not every one. The table lists nearly 350,000 clones, under 95% of them singletons. Material for sequencing was peripheral blood. Receptor source: a woman younger than 30 who had recovered from COVID-19.

V gene TRBV4-3 combines with J gene TRBJ1-1; 7 bases are shared with TRBD1. The CDR3 extends over 16 amino acids. The J segment lost 0 bases and the V segment lost 5 bases, leaving 9 bases of the junction unmatched. In germline, CDR1 is LGHNA, CDR2 YSLEER. The CDR3 is CASSKNTGVMNTEAFF. The CDR3 DNA reads TGCGCCAGCAGCAAAAACACAGGGGTAATGAACACTGAAGCTTTCTTT.

CDR3 sequence reads: CASRGGQGIDGYTF. The CDR3, as DNA: TGTGCCAGCAGGGGCGGACAGGGGATCGATGGCTACACCTTC. This chain uses TRBV6-6 with TRBJ1-2, with 9 bases aligning to TRBD1. J gave up 6 bases and V 6 bases, and 8 bases lay outside the gene matches. The CDR3 has 14 amino acids. The germline CDR1 and CDR2 sequences are MNHNY and SVGAGI (reference sequence).

The rearrangement uses TRBV30 and TRBJ1-2; no reliable D call. Trimming pared 5 bases from V and 10 bases from J, leaving 11 bases between. The CDR3 is 10 residues long. CDR1 GTSNPN and CDR2 SVGIG come from the germline V gene (reference sequence). CDR3 in DNA: TGTGCCTGGGGACCTTACAACTACACCTTC. Protein: CAWGPYNYTF.

This sequence joins TRBV18 and TRBJ2-6; D is perhaps TRBD2 (5 bases). From germline, CDR1 is KGHSH and CDR2 LQKENI. This CDR3 spans 16 amino acids. V gave up 3 bases and J gave up 2 bases, with 11 bases separating them. In nucleotides, the CDR3 is TGTGCCAGCTCACCGGTCGGGGTACCTGGGGCCAACGTCCTGACTTTC. Its protein is CASSPVGVPGANVLTF.